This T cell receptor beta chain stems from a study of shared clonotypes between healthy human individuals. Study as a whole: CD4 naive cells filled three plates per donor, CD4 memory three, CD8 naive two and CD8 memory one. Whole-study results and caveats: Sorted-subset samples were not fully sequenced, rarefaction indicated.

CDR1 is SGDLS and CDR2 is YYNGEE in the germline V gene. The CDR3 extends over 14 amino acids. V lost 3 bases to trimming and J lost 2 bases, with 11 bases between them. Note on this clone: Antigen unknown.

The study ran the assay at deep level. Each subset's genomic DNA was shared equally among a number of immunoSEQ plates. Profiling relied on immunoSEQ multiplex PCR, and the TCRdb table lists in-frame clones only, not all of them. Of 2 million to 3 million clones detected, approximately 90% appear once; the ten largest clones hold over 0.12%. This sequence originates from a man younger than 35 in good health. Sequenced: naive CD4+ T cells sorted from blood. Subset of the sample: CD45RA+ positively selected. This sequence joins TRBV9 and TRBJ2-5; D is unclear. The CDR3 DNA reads TGTGCCAGCAGCGGGACGGCCTATCAAGAGACCCAGTACTTC. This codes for CASSGTAYQETQYF.